The 29 T cell receptor beta chains in this list originate from one sample, sequenced in a study of blood T cell repertoires in COVID-19. Profiled with immunoSEQ multiplex PCR; TCRdb holds only in-frame clones, not every one. The top ten clones hold about 13% of a sample with 190,000 or so clones, 65% to 80% of them seen once. The sequenced sample was peripheral blood. Receptor source: a man over 45 who had recovered from COVID-19.

The chain employs TRBV27 and TRBJ1-2; 10 bases match TRBD1. Germline-derived CDR1 and CDR2 are MNHEY and SMNVEV (reference sequence). V was clipped by 5 bases and J by 3 bases; unmatched bases: 6. The CDR3 extends over 15 amino acids. CDR3 amino acids: CASSLHGQGDYGYTF. DNA of the CDR3: TGTGCCAGCAGTCTCCATGGACAGGGGGACTATGGCTACACCTTC.

The rearrangement uses TRBV18 and TRBJ1-4, with D perhaps TRBD1 (6 bases). The CDR3 spans 16 residues. CDR1 KGHSH and CDR2 LQKENI come from the germline V gene. Deletions cut 3 bases from V and 7 bases from J, with 18 bases between. CDR3 DNA: TGTGCCAGCTCACCTTTGGGACAACCCAGAGGTGAAAAACTGTTTTTT. Translation gives CASSPLGQPRGEKLFF.

The chain has TRBV24-1 and TRBJ2-2; 10 bases fit TRBD1. The CDR3 is 16 residues long. V shed 3 bases, J shed 3 bases, and the junction held 3 bases outside the gene matches. In germline, CDR1 is KGHDR, CDR2 SFDVKD. CDR3 nucleotides: TGTGCCACCAGTGATCGACAGGGGGCGGACACCGGGGAGCTGTTTTTT. Translation gives CATSDRQGADTGELFF.

This chain uses TRBV19 with TRBJ2-7, with 7 bases aligning to TRBD1. Losses at the gene ends were 5 bases for V and 3 bases for J; bases not matched to a gene: 13. Germline assignment: CDR1 LNHDA and CDR2 SQIVND (reference sequence). The CDR3 is 16 residues long. The CDR3 is CASSSLPGQRYYEQYF. The CDR3 coding sequence is TGTGCCAGTAGTTCCCTGCCGGGACAGAGGTACTACGAGCAGTACTTC.

This sequence joins TRBV10-3 and TRBJ2-2; 13 nucleotides agree with TRBD2. V lost 2 bases, J lost 7 bases, and 4 bases stayed unmatched. Germline-derived CDR1 and CDR2 are ENHRY and SYGVKD. The CDR3 is made up of 16 amino acids. The CDR3 reads CAISETSGRAYGELFF. DNA for the CDR3: TGTGCCATCAGTGAGACTAGCGGGAGGGCCTACGGGGAGCTGTTTTTT.

This chain joins TRBV2 and TRBJ1-5, with 10 bases that match TRBD1. The germline gives CDR1 SNHLY, CDR2 FYNNEI. There are 14 residues in the CDR3. V shed 8 bases, J shed 5 bases, and the junction held 6 bases outside the gene matches. DNA of the CDR3: TGTGCCAGCGGGGGGACAGGGGAGGATCAGCCCCAGCATTTT. Protein sequence: CASGGTGEDQPQHF.

The chain has TRBV7-8 and TRBJ2-1; TRBD2 matches at 8 bases. The germline gives CDR1 SGHVS, CDR2 FQNEAQ. J was trimmed by 4 bases and V by 1 base; bases with no gene match: 3. The CDR3 has 15 amino acids. The CDR3, as DNA: TGTGCCAGCAGCTTAGAGGGACTAGTGTACAATGAGCAGTTCTTC. Translating it yields CASSLEGLVYNEQFF.

The chain joins TRBV13 to TRBJ2-7; maybe TRBD1 (6 bases). This CDR3 spans 14 amino acids. Between the trimmed V and J ends, which lost 2 bases and 5 bases, there was a span of 13 bases. The germline CDR1 and CDR2 sequences are PRHDT and FYEKMQ (reference sequence). CDR3 in amino acids: CASSLQQGQHEQYF. In nucleotides, the CDR3 is TGTGCCAGCAGCTTACAGCAGGGGCAACACGAGCAGTACTTC.

The gene calls are TRBV11-1 and TRBJ1-2, with 12 bases fitting TRBD1. The CDR3 extends over 14 amino acids. Looked up from germline, CDR1 is SGHAT and CDR2 is FQDESV (reference sequence). The J segment lost 6 bases and the V segment lost 4 bases, leaving 3 bases of the junction unmatched. This CDR3 reads CASSSRDRGHGYTF. DNA for the CDR3: TGTGCCAGCAGCTCCCGGGACAGGGGGCATGGCTACACCTTC.

The chain recombines TRBV7-2 with TRBJ2-2, with D possibly matching TRBD1 (6 bases). Germline V gene data show CDR1 as SGHTA and CDR2 as FQGNSA. V gave up 7 bases and J gave up 4 bases, with 10 bases separating them. The CDR3 totals 13 residues. The CDR3 reads CASIQGGTGELFF. The CDR3 DNA is TGTGCCAGCATCCAAGGGGGCACCGGGGAGCTGTTTTTT. Filled out from reference TRBV7-2 and TRBJ2-2, the complete variable domain reads GAGVSQSPSNKVTEKGKDVELRCDPISGHTALYWYRQSLGQGLEFLIYFQGNSAPDKSGLPSDRFSAERTGGSVSTLTIQRTQQEDSAVYLCASIQGGTGELFFGEGSRLTVL.

This rearrangement joins TRBV5-4 to TRBJ2-1, with TRBD2 matching 11 bases. Germline assignment: CDR1 SGHNT and CDR2 YYREEE (reference sequence). The V and J ends lost 4 bases and 10 bases, in that order; junction bases with no gene match: 10. CDR3 length: 15 residues. CDR3 nucleotide sequence: TGTGCCAGCAGCATTAGCGGGAGGGCATCAAAGGAGCAGTTCTTC. Translation: CASSISGRASKEQFF.

In this sample, this clone turned up once. The chain has TRBV20-1 and TRBJ2-7; 8 bases align to TRBD2. The germline CDR1 and CDR2 sequences are DFQATT and SNEGSKA (reference sequence). The V segment lost 3 bases and the J segment 2 bases; nucleotides outside the gene matches: 3. This CDR3 comprises 13 residues. As DNA, the CDR3 is TGCAGTGCTAGTCTCGGGAGGGCCTACGAGCAGTACTTC. Its translation: CSASLGRAYEQYF.

V gene TRBV19 combines with J gene TRBJ2-7; D may be TRBD1 (6 bases). Trimming took off 5 bases at V and 4 bases at J, with 12 bases between the two ends. Germline V lookup: CDR1 LNHDA, CDR2 SQIVND (reference sequence). There are 13 residues in the CDR3. The CDR3: CASSRDTGYEQYF. The CDR3 region has the DNA TGTGCCAGTAGTCGGGACACGGGGTACGAGCAGTACTTC. Drawing the rest from reference TRBV19 and TRBJ2-7, the complete variable domain is DGGITQSPKYLFRKEGQNVTLSCEQNLNHDAMYWYRQDPGQGLRLIYYSQIVNDFQKGDIAEGYSVSREKKESFPLTVTSAQKNPTAFYLCASSRDTGYEQYFGPGTRLTVT.

The chain is built from TRBV10-3 and TRBJ2-1; 7 nucleotides agree with TRBD1. J gave up 1 base and V 2 bases, and 5 bases lay outside the gene matches. The CDR3 covers 16 residues. From germline, CDR1 is ENHRY and CDR2 SYGVKD. The CDR3 spells CAISEGTVGSYNEQFF. As DNA, the CDR3 is TGTGCCATCAGTGAGGGGACAGTAGGATCCTACAATGAGCAGTTCTTC.

The chain carries TRBV29-1 and TRBJ1-2, with D possibly TRBD1 on 6 matching bases. This CDR3 has 12 residues. The ends were cut back, 6 bases at V and 3 bases at J, with 11 bases in the middle. Germline V gene sequence: CDR1 SQVTM, CDR2 ANQGSEA. The CDR3 loop reads CSVNREDYGYTF. CDR3 coding DNA: TGCAGCGTCAACAGGGAAGACTATGGCTACACCTTC.

This clone was detected a few times. This chain links TRBV30 with TRBJ2-7; 7 positions agree with TRBD1. Trimming at V came to 4 bases and at J to 2 bases, leaving 8 bases not matched to a gene. The CDR3 runs to 14 residues. Germline V gene lookup returns CDR1 GTSNPN and CDR2 SVGIG (reference sequence). The CDR3 region has the DNA TGTGCCTGGACCAGAGGGACAGCAACCTACGAGCAGTACTTC. This sequence encodes CAWTRGTATYEQYF.

J is TRBJ2-3 and V is TRBV30; the match to TRBD2 covers 9 bases. The length of the CDR3 is 16 residues. The trim removed 2 bases at V and 14 bases at J, leaving 20 bases unmatched. The germline V gene encodes CDR1 GTSNPN and CDR2 SVGIG (reference sequence). CDR3 nucleotides: TGTGCCTGGAGTATTCCGGGTAGCGGGAGAGGGAGTCCAAGGTATTTT. Residues: CAWSIPGSGRGSPRYF.

CDR3 residues: CASSQVFQMNTEAFF. The DNA of the CDR3 is TGCGCCAGCAGCCAAGTTTTCCAGATGAACACTGAAGCTTTCTTT. J is TRBJ1-1 and V is TRBV4-1; D unclear. CDR1 is MGHRA, CDR2 YSYEKL, per germline. This CDR3 has 15 residues. Trimming removed 1 base at V and 0 bases at J, with 9 bases between.

The CDR3 spells CSASSRDRVYGYTF. The CDR3 coding sequence is TGCAGTGCTAGTTCGCGGGACAGGGTCTATGGCTACACCTTC. The rearrangement uses TRBV20-1 and TRBJ1-2; 9 positions match TRBD1. CDR1 and CDR2 from the germline V gene are DFQATT and SNEGSKA (reference sequence). The CDR3 consists of 14 residues. The junction had 6 bases not matched to a gene; V was cut back by 3 bases and J by 4 bases.

The rearrangement uses TRBV19 and TRBJ1-1; TRBD1 agrees at 12 bases. Germline values: CDR1 LNHDA, CDR2 SQIVND (reference sequence). Trimming at V came to 7 bases and at J to 6 bases, leaving 12 bases not matched to a gene. CDR3 length: 16 residues. The CDR3 DNA follows: TGTGCCAGTAACAAGGGGACAGGGGGCGGGCGGTCTGAAGCTTTCTTT. Amino acid sequence: CASNKGTGGGRSEAFF.

The genes are TRBV11-2 and TRBJ2-7, with D perhaps matching TRBD2 (5 bases). The V gene lost 1 base and the J gene lost 0 bases, with 10 bases spanning the gap. The length of the CDR3 is 15 residues. Germline V gene data show CDR1 as SGHAT and CDR2 as FQNNGV. The CDR3 DNA follows: TGTGCCAGCAGCTTAGGGAGCGGAAACTCCTACGAGCAGTACTTC. Translated: CASSLGSGNSYEQYF.

CDR3 sequence: CASSVGTSGLSYNEQFF. CDR3 coding DNA: TGTGCCAGCAGCGTTGGGACTAGCGGACTATCCTACAATGAGCAGTTCTTC. The chain is built from TRBV9 and TRBJ2-1, with 11 positions matching TRBD2. The CDR3 totals 17 residues. CDR1 is SGDLS and CDR2 is YYNGEE in the germline V gene. The J segment lost 1 base and the V segment lost 2 bases, leaving 5 bases of the junction unmatched.

This chain joins TRBV27 and TRBJ2-7, with TRBD1 matching 7 bases. The CDR3 spans 15 residues. In germline, CDR1 is MNHEY, CDR2 SMNVEV (reference sequence). The trim removed 6 bases at V and 0 bases at J, leaving 8 bases unmatched. This chain's CDR3 is CASRRGQRSSYEQYF. The CDR3 DNA reads TGTGCCAGCAGGAGGGGACAGCGGAGCTCCTACGAGCAGTACTTC.

This rearrangement joins TRBV7-2 to TRBJ2-7, with D possibly matching TRBD2 (5 bases). V lost 3 bases to trimming and J lost 5 bases, with 11 bases between them. CDR3 length: 13 amino acids. CDR1 SGHTA and CDR2 FQGNSA come from the germline V gene. CDR3 sequence reads: CASSFGVRDEQYF. In DNA, the CDR3 is TGTGCCAGCAGCTTCGGGGTCCGGGACGAGCAGTACTTC.

The CDR3 loop reads CSVAPPYPQETQYF. The DNA of the CDR3 is TGCAGCGTTGCCCCCCCCTATCCCCAAGAGACCCAGTACTTC. The J gene is TRBJ2-5, the V gene TRBV29-1; D remains ambiguous. Germline V gene data show CDR1 as SQVTM and CDR2 as ANQGSEA. Trimming stripped 4 bases from V and 1 base from J, with 13 bases between. The CDR3 is made up of 14 amino acids.

For the CDR3, the DNA is TGTGCCAGCAGCTTTAGAGACATCTACGAGCAGTACTTC. Its protein product is CASSFRDIYEQYF. The chain recombines TRBV7-9 with TRBJ2-7; D is unresolved. V was trimmed by 3 bases and J by 3 bases, leaving 9 bases between them. In germline, CDR1 is SEHNR, CDR2 FQNEAQ (reference sequence). The CDR3 runs 13 residues.

This clone came up once. CDR3 residues: CASSEGPGAGNTIYF. For the CDR3, the DNA is TGTGCCAGCAGTGAGGGGCCAGGGGCTGGAAACACCATATATTTT. This sequence joins TRBV2 and TRBJ1-3, with D maybe TRBD1 (6 bases). Germline CDR1 reads SNHLY; CDR2 reads FYNNEI. The ends were cut back, 3 bases at V and 2 bases at J, with 11 bases in the middle. The CDR3 loop spans 15 amino acids. The variable domain in full, completed from reference TRBV2 and TRBJ1-3, reads EPEVTQTPSHQVTQMGQEVILRCVPISNHLYFYWYRQILGQKVEFLVSFYNNEISEKSEIFDDQFSVERPDGSNFTLKIRSTKLEDSAMYFCASSEGPGAGNTIYFGEGSWLTVV.

The V call is TRBV5-5, the J call TRBJ1-4, with TRBD1 identical over 8 bases. V was clipped by 0 bases and J by 4 bases; unmatched bases: 5. The CDR3 covers 16 residues. Per germline, CDR1 SGHKS and CDR2 YYEKEE (reference sequence). The chain's CDR3 is CASSLAWTGSNEKLFF. In DNA, the CDR3 is TGTGCCAGCAGCTTGGCGTGGACAGGGAGTAATGAAAAACTGTTTTTT.

The chain couples TRBV4-2 to TRBJ1-1; 10 nucleotides align to TRBD1. CDR3 length: 15 residues. V lost 0 bases to trimming and J lost 4 bases; unmatched junction nucleotides: 2. The germline V gene has CDR1 LGHNA and CDR2 YNFKEQ. CDR3 region: CASSQDRTGGTEAFF. CDR3 bases: TGTGCCAGCAGCCAAGATCGGACAGGGGGCACTGAAGCTTTCTTT.